The 21 T cell receptor beta chains given below trace back to one sample, sequenced in a study of early T cells in non-severe SARS-CoV-2 infection. One entry per CDR3 protein results from TCRdb running MiXCR on the 5' RACE reads. Counted here are approximately 75,000 distinct CDR3 sequences, approximately 4.5% occurring once; the ten biggest clones make up around 3.4%. This material consisted of whole blood, taken at baseline. These receptors all come from an adult who was a healthcare worker with PCR-confirmed SARS-CoV-2 infection or an uninfected control (not recorded which). The donor label of this sample is uncertain.

This clonotype was picked up many times. This rearrangement joins TRBV7-9 to TRBJ2-1, with D tentatively TRBD1 or TRBD2 (5 bases each). CDR3 length: 19 amino acids. Germline V gene data show CDR1 as SEHNR and CDR2 as FQNEAQ (reference sequence). V was clipped by 5 bases and J by 0 bases, with 23 bases between them. CDR3 DNA sequence: TGTGCCAGCAGCGGGCTTGGTGGTGGGGGATTCAGCTCCTACAATGAGCAGTTCTTC. Translation: CASSGLGGGGFSSYNEQFF. The entire variable domain, with the rest obtained from reference TRBV7-9 and TRBJ2-1, is as follows: DTGVSQNPRHKITKRGQNVTFRCDPISEHNRLYWYRQTLGQGPEFLTYFQNEAQLEKSRLLSDRFSAERPKGSFSTLEIQRTEQGDSAMYLCASSGLGGGGFSSYNEQFFGPGTRLTVL.

J is TRBJ1-4 and V is TRBV5-1; D is possibly TRBD1 (5 bases). CDR1 and CDR2 from the germline V gene are SGHRS and YFSETQ. This CDR3 has 14 residues. V was shortened by 7 bases and J by 0 bases, with 10 bases between the two germline ends. CDR3 in amino acids: CASRQQTTNEKLFF. The DNA for the CDR3 is TGCGCCAGCCGACAGCAGACAACTAATGAAAAACTGTTTTTT.

V gene TRBV7-3 combines with J gene TRBJ2-2; D call uncertain. Germline lookup yields CDR1 SGHTA and CDR2 FQGTGA. There are 13 residues in the CDR3. Trimming left V 5 bases short and J 9 bases short, with 13 bases between. The CDR3 here is CASSASLHRELFF. CDR3 nucleotides: TGTGCCAGCAGCGCAAGTTTACACAGGGAGCTGTTTTTT.

The chain recombines TRBV2 with TRBJ2-7, with 8 bases that match TRBD1. Losses at the gene ends were 8 bases for V and 2 bases for J; bases not matched to a gene: 5. Germline lookup yields CDR1 SNHLY and CDR2 FYNNEI. This CDR3 is 13 amino acids long. In nucleotides, the CDR3 is TGTGCCAGCCCGGGACAGGCCCCCTACGAGCAGTACTTC. Translating gives CASPGQAPYEQYF.

This clonotype came up many times. V usage is TRBV20-1 and J usage is TRBJ2-7, with D perhaps assigned TRBD1 or TRBD2 (5 bases each). The ends were cut back, 2 bases at V and 6 bases at J, with 14 bases in the middle. The germline V gene encodes CDR1 DFQATT and CDR2 SNEGSKA (reference sequence). The CDR3 loop spans 13 amino acids. CDR3 residues: CSARRGAAREQYF. DNA of the CDR3: TGCAGTGCTAGACGAGGGGCGGCCCGCGAGCAGTACTTC.

Many counts were recorded for this clonotype. This chain joins TRBV28 and TRBJ2-3; the match to TRBD2 covers 8 bases. V trimming: 3 bases; J trimming: 1 base; junction bases outside the gene matches: 3. This CDR3 contains 15 residues. Germline V lookup: CDR1 MDHEN, CDR2 SYDVKM. CDR3 loop: CASSLPAGGTDTQYF. The DNA of the CDR3 is TGTGCCAGCAGTTTGCCAGCGGGGGGCACAGATACGCAGTATTTT. Together with reference TRBV28 and TRBJ2-3, the CDR3 gives the full variable domain: DVKVTQSSRYLVKRTGEKVFLECVQDMDHENMFWYRQDPGLGLRLIYFSYDVKMKEKGDIPEGYSVSREKKERFSLILESASTNQTSMYLCASSLPAGGTDTQYFGPGTRLTVL.

This clonotype showed up just a few times. The chain uses TRBV4-3 and TRBJ1-1, with a weak D call TRBD1 (6 bases). The germline V gene encodes CDR1 LGHNA and CDR2 YSLEER. The CDR3 length is 13 residues. V was shortened by 2 bases and J by 4 bases, with 8 bases between the two germline ends. The CDR3 sequence is CASSQLQGTEAFF. For the CDR3, the DNA is TGCGCCAGCAGCCAACTACAGGGCACTGAAGCTTTCTTT.

In this sample, this clonotype turned up many times. The genes are TRBV11-2 and TRBJ2-7; no clear D gene. The CDR3 totals 12 residues. The V and J ends lost 5 bases and 4 bases respectively, with 9 bases between them. CDR1 and CDR2 (germline): SGHAT, FQNNGV. CDR3 region: CASSPNPYEQYF. CDR3 coding DNA: TGTGCCAGCAGCCCCAACCCGTACGAGCAGTACTTC.

This clonotype appeared a few times. The V and J genes are TRBV7-3 and TRBJ2-1; 7 nucleotides line up with TRBD1. CDR1 and CDR2 (germline): SGHTA, FQGTGA. V lost 4 bases to trimming and J lost 7 bases; unmatched junction nucleotides: 7. The CDR3 is made up of 14 amino acids. The CDR3: CASSSTGNSNEQFF. The CDR3 DNA sequence: TGTGCCAGCAGCTCGACAGGGAATAGTAATGAGCAGTTCTTC.

The table lists this clonotype with many counts. The chain joins TRBV10-3 to TRBJ2-3, with D unclear. Germline V gene lookup returns CDR1 ENHRY and CDR2 SYGVKD. The CDR3 extends over 15 amino acids. V lost 1 base and J lost 2, with 10 bases in between. CDR3 residues: CAISELQVSTDTQYF. The CDR3 nucleotides are TGTGCCATCAGTGAGTTGCAGGTGTCCACAGATACGCAGTATTTT.

This clonotype turned up a few times. V usage is TRBV7-9 and J usage is TRBJ2-3; tentatively, D is TRBD1 (6 bases). The germline CDR1 and CDR2 sequences are SEHNR and FQNEAQ (reference sequence). CDR3 length: 16 amino acids. Trimming shortened V by 3 bases and J by 2 bases, and 15 bases separated the two germline ends. CDR3 amino acids: CASSFEQGVPTDTQYF. In DNA, the CDR3 is TGTGCCAGCAGCTTTGAACAGGGCGTACCCACAGATACGCAGTATTTT.

This clonotype was seen at least ten times. This chain uses TRBV11-2 with TRBJ2-7; D ambiguous. CDR3 length equals 15 residues. V lost 0 bases and J 3 bases, leaving 12 bases between the germline ends. Germline V gene lookup returns CDR1 SGHAT and CDR2 FQNNGV. Here the CDR3 DNA reads TGTGCCAGCAGCTTAGATTTCGGAATCCTCTACGAGCAGTACTTC. This codes for CASSLDFGILYEQYF.

This clonotype was observed at least ten times. The chain employs TRBV10-3 and TRBJ1-2; TRBD1 might be the D (5 bases). The length of the CDR3 is 14 residues. V gave up 6 bases and J gave up 8 bases, with 19 bases separating them. The germline gives CDR1 ENHRY, CDR2 SYGVKD. The CDR3 sequence: CAIRSGSDPGGYTF. The CDR3 DNA follows: TGTGCCATCAGGAGCGGTTCAGACCCAGGGGGCTACACCTTC.

This clonotype was detected many times. The rearrangement joins TRBV4-1 to TRBJ1-5, with D unresolved. V was pared by 3 bases and J by 2 bases, with 8 bases between. Germline-derived CDR1 and CDR2 are MGHRA and YSYEKL. CDR3 size: 14 residues. CDR3 sequence: CASSHRWGNQPQHF. The CDR3 region has the DNA TGCGCCAGCAGCCATCGTTGGGGCAATCAGCCCCAGCATTTT.

This clonotype was picked up many times. The V call is TRBV6-6, the J call TRBJ2-7; D is unclear. The CDR3 sequence is 14 residues long. Germline CDR1 MNHNY, CDR2 SVGAGI (reference sequence). Trimming cost V 8 bases and J 4 bases, with 18 bases left between them. The CDR3 sequence is CASCPPGRPYEQYF. CDR3 nucleotides: TGTGCCAGCTGCCCGCCCGGACGGCCATACGAGCAGTACTTC.

The sample holds many counts of this clonotype. The rearrangement joins TRBV5-1 to TRBJ1-5; D gene unclear. Germline V gene sequence: CDR1 SGHRS, CDR2 YFSETQ. The V end lost 0 bases, the J end lost 6 bases, and 10 bases lay between the germline ends. This CDR3 is 14 amino acids long. This chain's CDR3 is CASSLVGERQPQHF. The CDR3 nucleotides are TGCGCCAGCAGCTTGGTCGGGGAGCGTCAGCCCCAGCATTTT. The variable domain in full, completed from reference TRBV5-1 and TRBJ1-5, reads KAGVTQTPRYLIKTRGQQVTLSCSPISGHRSVSWYQQTPGQGLQFLFEYFSETQRNKGNFPGRFSGRQFSNSRSEMNVSTLELGDSALYLCASSLVGERQPQHFGDGTRLSIL.

This clonotype showed up many times. V gene TRBV7-2 combines with J gene TRBJ2-7; D is perhaps TRBD1 (7 bases). This CDR3 is built from 15 residues. Trimming took off 5 bases at V and 0 bases at J, with 14 bases between the two ends. Germline CDR1 is SGHTA and CDR2 is FQGNSA. The CDR3 here is CASSLGGGRSYEQYF. In DNA, the CDR3 is TGTGCCAGCAGCCTCGGAGGGGGCCGCTCCTACGAGCAGTACTTC.

This clonotype occurred many times. CDR3 region: CSASEGPLNQPQHF. For the CDR3, the DNA is TGCAGTGCTAGTGAGGGACCGCTCAATCAGCCCCAGCATTTT. The chain combines TRBV20-1 with TRBJ1-5; possible D gene TRBD1, 5 bases. This CDR3 is built from 14 residues. V gave up 3 bases and J gave up 3 bases, with 12 bases separating them. Germline V gene sequence: CDR1 DFQATT, CDR2 SNEGSKA (reference sequence).

In its sample, this clonotype was seen many times. The chain is built from TRBV6-6 and TRBJ1-4, with TRBD1 matching over 7 bases. The CDR3 has 14 amino acids. The germline V gene has CDR1 MNHNY and CDR2 SVGAGI (reference sequence). The V segment lost 6 bases and the J segment 8 bases; nucleotides outside the gene matches: 9. This CDR3 is CASSPGQKMEKLFF. CDR3 nucleotide sequence: TGTGCCAGCAGCCCGGGACAGAAGATGGAAAAACTGTTTTTT.

J is TRBJ1-4 and V is TRBV13; no firm D call. V was trimmed by 0 bases and J by 8 bases, leaving 10 bases between them. This CDR3 has 14 amino acids. Germline values: CDR1 PRHDT, CDR2 FYEKMQ (reference sequence). This CDR3 reads CASSLGHYGEKLFF. CDR3 DNA sequence: TGTGCCAGCAGCTTAGGCCACTACGGGGAAAAACTGTTTTTT.

This clonotype was counted many times. The chain carries TRBV7-9 and TRBJ1-1, with no clear D. The CDR3 extends over 12 amino acids. V was pared by 1 base and J by 6 bases, with 6 bases between. The germline V gene encodes CDR1 SEHNR and CDR2 FQNEAQ (reference sequence). Here the CDR3 DNA reads TGTGCCAGCAGCTTAGATACCCCTGAAGCTTTCTTT. This translates into CASSLDTPEAFF.